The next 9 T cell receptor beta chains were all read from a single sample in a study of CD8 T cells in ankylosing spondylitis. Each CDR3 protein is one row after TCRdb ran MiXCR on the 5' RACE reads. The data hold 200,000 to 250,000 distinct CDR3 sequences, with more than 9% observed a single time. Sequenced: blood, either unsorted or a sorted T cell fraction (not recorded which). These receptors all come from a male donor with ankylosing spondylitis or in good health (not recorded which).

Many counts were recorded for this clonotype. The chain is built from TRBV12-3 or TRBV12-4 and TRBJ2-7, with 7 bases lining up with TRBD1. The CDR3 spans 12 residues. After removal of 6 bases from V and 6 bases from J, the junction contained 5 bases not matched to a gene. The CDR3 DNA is TGTGCCAGCAGCCGTACAGGGGTCGAGCAGTACTTC. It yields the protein CASSRTGVEQYF.

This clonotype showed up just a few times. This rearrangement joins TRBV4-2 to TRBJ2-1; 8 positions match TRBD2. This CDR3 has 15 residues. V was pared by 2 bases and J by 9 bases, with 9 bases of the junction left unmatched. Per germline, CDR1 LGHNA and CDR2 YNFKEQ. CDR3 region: CASSQLRGGQVEQFF. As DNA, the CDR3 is TGTGCCAGCAGCCAACTCCGGGGGGGCCAGGTTGAGCAGTTCTTC.

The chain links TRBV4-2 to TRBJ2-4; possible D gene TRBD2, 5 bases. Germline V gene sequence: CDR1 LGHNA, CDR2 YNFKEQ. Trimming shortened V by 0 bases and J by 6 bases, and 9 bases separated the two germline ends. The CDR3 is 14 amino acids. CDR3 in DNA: TGTGCCAGCAGCCAAGAGAAGGCGGGAAACATTCAGTACTTC. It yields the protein CASSQEKAGNIQYF.

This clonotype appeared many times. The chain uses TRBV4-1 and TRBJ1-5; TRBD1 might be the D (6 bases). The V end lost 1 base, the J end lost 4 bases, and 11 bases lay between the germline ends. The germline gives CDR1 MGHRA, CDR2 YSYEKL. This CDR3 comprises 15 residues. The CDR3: CASSQALTGNQPQHF. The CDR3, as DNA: TGCGCCAGCAGCCAAGCTTTGACAGGAAATCAGCCCCAGCATTTT.

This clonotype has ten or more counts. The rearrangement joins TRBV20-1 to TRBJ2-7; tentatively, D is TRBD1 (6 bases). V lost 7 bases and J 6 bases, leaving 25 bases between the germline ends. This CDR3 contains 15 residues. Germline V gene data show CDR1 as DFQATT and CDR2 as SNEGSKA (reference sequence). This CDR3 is CSVLSSRQESVEQYF. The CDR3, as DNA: TGCAGTGTTCTATCCTCCAGACAGGAATCGGTCGAGCAGTACTTC.

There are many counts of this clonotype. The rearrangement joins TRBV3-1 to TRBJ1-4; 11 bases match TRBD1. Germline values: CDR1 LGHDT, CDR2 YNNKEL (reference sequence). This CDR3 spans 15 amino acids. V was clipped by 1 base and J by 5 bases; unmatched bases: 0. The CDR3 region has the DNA TGTGCCAGCAGCCAAGGGACAGGGGGCAATGAAAAACTGTTTTTT. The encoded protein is CASSQGTGGNEKLFF.

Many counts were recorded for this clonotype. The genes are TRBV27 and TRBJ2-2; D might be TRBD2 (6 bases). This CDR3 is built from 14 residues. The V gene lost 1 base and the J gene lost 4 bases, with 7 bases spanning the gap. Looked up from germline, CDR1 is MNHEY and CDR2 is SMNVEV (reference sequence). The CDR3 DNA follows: TGTGCCAGCAGTTTATTCGGGGGCACCGGGGAGCTGTTTTTT. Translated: CASSLFGGTGELFF.

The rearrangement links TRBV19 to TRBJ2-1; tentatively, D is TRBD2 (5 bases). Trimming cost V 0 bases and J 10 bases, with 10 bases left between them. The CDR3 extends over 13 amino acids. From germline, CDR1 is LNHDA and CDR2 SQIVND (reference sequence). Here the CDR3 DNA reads TGTGCCAGTAGTATAGACGGAGCTAGCGAGCAGTTCTTC. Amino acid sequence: CASSIDGASEQFF.

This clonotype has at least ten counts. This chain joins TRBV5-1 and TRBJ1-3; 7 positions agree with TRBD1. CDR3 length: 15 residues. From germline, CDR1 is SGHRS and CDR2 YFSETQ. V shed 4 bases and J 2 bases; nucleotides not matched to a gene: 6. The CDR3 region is CASSPSGGAGNTIYF. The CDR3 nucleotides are TGCGCCAGCAGCCCCTCAGGGGGGGCTGGAAACACCATATATTTT.